Shown below are 21 T cell receptor beta chains from a single sample sequenced in a study of cytomegalovirus exposure and HLA in healthy donors (dated by TCRdb to about 2017). The library relied on the immunoSEQ multiplex PCR assay. A mixture of 60 forward primers for TCR Vbeta segments and 13 reverse primers for TCR Jbeta segments was used in the multiplex PCR. TCRdb's version of the immuneACCESS table is confined to in-frame rearrangements and falls short of the full clone set. An unresolved V gene accounts for under half of the shortfall where checked; the remainder is of unknown origin. The sample table lists 150,000 to 200,000 clones, over 75% of them with a count of one. The top ten clonotypes cover about 4.4% of the sample. Sequenced sample: PBMCs. The receptors here all came from a man between 40 and 49 years old in good health and CMV-seronegative.

The chain is built from TRBV5-6 and TRBJ1-5, with D tentatively TRBD1 (6 bases). CDR3 size: 16 residues. CDR1 and CDR2 from the germline V gene are SGHDT and YYEEEE. V was cut by 4 bases and J by 0 bases, with 14 bases left in between. In nucleotides, the CDR3 is TGTGCCAGCAGCGCAGGACAGATCCCTAGCAATCAGCCCCAGCATTTT. Its translation is CASSAGQIPSNQPQHF.

The chain carries TRBV20-1 and TRBJ2-1, with D uncertain. V lost 7 bases and J lost 8, with 12 bases in between. CDR1 is DFQATT, CDR2 SNEGSKA, per germline (reference sequence). This CDR3 contains 11 residues. The CDR3 DNA reads as TGCAGTGTACTTGAAGAGGATGAGCAGTTCTTC. Translating it yields CSVLEEDEQFF.

The gene calls are TRBV29-1 and TRBJ2-3; 8 nucleotides line up with TRBD2. The CDR3 length is 13 residues. Looked up from germline, CDR1 is SQVTM and CDR2 is ANQGSEA. J lost 4 bases, V lost 3 bases, and 3 bases had no gene match. The CDR3 nucleotides read TGCAGCGTTGAGCCGGGGGGGGCAGATACGCAGTATTTT. This encodes CSVEPGGADTQYF.

As to this clone: The sample holds other DNA sequences that translate to the same CDR3. The gene calls are TRBV30 and TRBJ1-1; no firm D call. In germline, CDR1 is GTSNPN, CDR2 SVGIG (reference sequence). The CDR3 loop spans 12 amino acids. The V end was cut by 3 bases, the J end by 0 bases, with 5 bases between. CDR3 DNA: TGTGCCTGGAGCCCCGTGAACACTGAAGCTTTCTTT. Translated, it gives CAWSPVNTEAFF.

This chain joins TRBV2 and TRBJ2-2, with 8 bases that match TRBD2. This CDR3 has 14 residues. The germline V gene encodes CDR1 SNHLY and CDR2 FYNNEI. V lost 7 bases, J lost 4 bases, and 5 bases stayed unmatched. The CDR3 protein is CASKGLAGTGELFF. CDR3 in DNA: TGTGCCAGCAAAGGACTAGCCGGCACCGGGGAGCTGTTTTTT.

This clone was picked up a small number of times. Other nucleotide sequences from this sample produce the same CDR3. The chain joins TRBV4-1 to TRBJ2-1; no definite D call. Germline assignment: CDR1 MGHRA and CDR2 YSYEKL. There are 16 residues in the CDR3. Trimming removed 0 bases at V and 0 bases at J, with 9 bases between. The CDR3 DNA sequence: TGCGCCAGCAGCCAAGAGGTTGCAGGCTCCTACAATGAGCAGTTCTTC. Its translation: CASSQEVAGSYNEQFF.

V gene TRBV6-6 combines with J gene TRBJ2-1; 13 bases align to TRBD2. This CDR3 contains 15 residues. Germline lookup yields CDR1 MNHNY and CDR2 SVGAGI (reference sequence). V gave up 5 bases and J gave up 6 bases; unmatched junction bases: 4. The CDR3 reads CASSQTSGGANEQFF. DNA for the CDR3: TGTGCCAGCAGTCAAACTAGCGGGGGGGCCAATGAGCAGTTCTTC.

This chain joins TRBV14 and TRBJ2-4, with D unresolved. Germline V gives CDR1 SGHDN, CDR2 FVKESK. The CDR3 loop spans 14 amino acids. Trimming removed 1 base from V and 6 bases from J, with 10 bases in between. The CDR3 loop reads CASSQATAANIQYF. In DNA form, the CDR3 reads TGTGCCAGCAGCCAAGCTACAGCTGCAAACATTCAGTACTTC.

This clone has only one observation. The CDR3 loop is CASSFLSGGAGETQYF. As DNA, the CDR3 is TGCGCCAGCAGCTTCCTAAGCGGGGGGGCCGGAGAGACCCAGTACTTC. The chain carries TRBV5-1 and TRBJ2-5, with TRBD2 matching over 10 bases. Germline CDR1 and CDR2: SGHRS and YFSETQ. There are 16 residues in the CDR3. With 2 bases clipped from V and 4 bases from J, the junction kept 8 bases outside the gene matches.

This sequence joins TRBV4-1 and TRBJ2-5; 14 bases are shared with TRBD2. After removal of 0 bases from V and 2 bases from J, the junction contained 8 bases not matched to a gene. CDR1 is MGHRA, CDR2 YSYEKL, per germline. The CDR3 consists of 19 residues. The CDR3 nucleotides read TGCGCCAGCAGCCAAGAACCTGGACTAGCGGGGGGTACTCAAGAGACCCAGTACTTC. It encodes CASSQEPGLAGGTQETQYF.

The chain couples TRBV15 to TRBJ1-4, with a tentative D call TRBD1 (5 bases). Germline CDR1 and CDR2: LNHNV and YYDKDF (reference sequence). CDR3 length: 16 residues. Trimming stripped 2 bases from V and 6 bases from J, with 16 bases between. This CDR3 is CATSRSRQWAYEKLFF. CDR3 sequence (DNA): TGTGCCACCAGCAGATCCCGACAGTGGGCTTATGAAAAACTGTTTTTT.

This chain joins TRBV19 and TRBJ1-3; 7 bases align to TRBD1. There are 15 residues in the CDR3. J lost 0 bases, V lost 10 bases, and 9 bases had no gene match. From germline, CDR1 is LNHDA and CDR2 SQIVND (reference sequence). CDR3 bases: TGTGCCACAACCCGGGACAGATCCTCTGGAAACACCATATATTTT. This codes for CATTRDRSSGNTIYF.

The chain couples TRBV2 to TRBJ1-4, with 8 bases matching TRBD1. With V trimmed by 7 bases and J by 6 bases, 4 bases remained unmatched. Germline V CDR1 and CDR2: SNHLY, FYNNEI. This CDR3 region has 13 residues. The CDR3 DNA follows: TGTGCCAGCACAAACAGGGGGGATGAAAAACTGTTTTTT. It is translated as CASTNRGDEKLFF. The whole variable domain, filled in from reference TRBV2 and TRBJ1-4, reads EPEVTQTPSHQVTQMGQEVILRCVPISNHLYFYWYRQILGQKVEFLVSFYNNEISEKSEIFDDQFSVERPDGSNFTLKIRSTKLEDSAMYFCASTNRGDEKLFFGSGTQLSVL.

The rearrangement uses TRBV5-1 and TRBJ1-1; 7 bases line up with TRBD1. Germline values: CDR1 SGHRS, CDR2 YFSETQ. This CDR3 spans 14 amino acids. V gave up 4 bases and J gave up 0 bases; unmatched junction bases: 3. CDR3 residues: CASSQQGMNTEAFF. In nucleotides, the CDR3 is TGCGCCAGCAGCCAACAGGGGATGAACACTGAAGCTTTCTTT.

This clone has a single count. V is TRBV30 and J is TRBJ1-6; no firm D call. The germline V gene encodes CDR1 GTSNPN and CDR2 SVGIG (reference sequence). The CDR3 runs 16 residues. V gave up 3 bases and J gave up 10 bases, with 22 bases separating them. The CDR3 here is CAWRSHTGSGRSPLHF. DNA of the CDR3: TGTGCCTGGAGATCTCACACGGGTAGCGGAAGGTCACCCCTCCACTTT. Using reference TRBV30 and TRBJ1-6 for the parts outside the CDR3, the full variable domain is SQTIHQWPATLVQPVGSPLSLECTVEGTSNPNLYWYRQAAGRGLQLLFYSVGIGQISSEVPQNLSASRPQDRQFILSSKKLLLSDSGFYLCAWRSHTGSGRSPLHFGNGTRLTVT.

The genes are TRBV7-8 and TRBJ2-3; D not resolved. This CDR3 comprises 15 residues. CDR1 and CDR2 from the germline V gene are SGHVS and FQNEAQ. V gave up 1 base and J gave up 4 bases, with 12 bases separating them. Here the CDR3 reads CASSLDAALPDTQYF. DNA of the CDR3: TGTGCCAGCAGCTTAGACGCGGCCTTACCAGATACGCAGTATTTT.

The gene calls are TRBV6-6 and TRBJ2-3; 7 nucleotides align to TRBD1. CDR3 length: 15 amino acids. From germline, CDR1 is MNHNY and CDR2 SVGAGI (reference sequence). V was clipped by 2 bases and J by 3 bases; unmatched bases: 5. DNA of the CDR3: TGTGCCAGCAGTTACCAGGGACAGAGAACAGATACGCAGTATTTT. Amino acids: CASSYQGQRTDTQYF.

The table lists this clone with a few counts. CDR3 residues: CASSSPRGYTDTQYF. The CDR3 bases are TGTGCCAGCAGCTCCCCTAGGGGGTACACAGATACGCAGTATTTT. This rearrangement joins TRBV7-9 to TRBJ2-3; tentative D call: TRBD1 (6 bases). The CDR3 is 15 residues long. V was trimmed by 4 bases and J by 2 bases, leaving 13 bases between them. The germline V gene has CDR1 SEHNR and CDR2 FQNEAQ (reference sequence).

The gene calls are TRBV7-2 and TRBJ2-3; 8 nucleotides match TRBD2. CDR1 is SGHTA and CDR2 is FQGNSA in the germline V gene. CDR3 size: 16 residues. The junction had 4 bases not matched to a gene; V was cut back by 1 base and J by 1 base. The CDR3 DNA reads as TGTGCCAGCAGCTTAGTGGGACTAGGAGGCACAGATACGCAGTATTTT. Translating gives CASSLVGLGGTDTQYF.

The chain couples TRBV5-6 to TRBJ1-1; D is unresolved. This CDR3 has 14 residues. V was clipped by 4 bases and J by 1 base, with 11 bases between them. CDR1 and CDR2 from the germline V gene are SGHDT and YYEEEE. This CDR3 is CASSPDVRNTEAFF. CDR3 coding DNA: TGTGCCAGCAGCCCCGATGTCAGGAACACTGAAGCTTTCTTT.

The rearrangement uses TRBV6-5 and TRBJ1-5; maybe TRBD1 (6 bases). Germline values: CDR1 MNHEY, CDR2 SVGAGI. The CDR3 runs to 13 residues. V shed 6 bases and J shed 10 bases, with 16 bases lying between them. The CDR3 coding sequence is TGTGCCAGCAGCCTAGTCACGGACAGTCCCCAGCATTTT. It yields the protein CASSLVTDSPQHF.